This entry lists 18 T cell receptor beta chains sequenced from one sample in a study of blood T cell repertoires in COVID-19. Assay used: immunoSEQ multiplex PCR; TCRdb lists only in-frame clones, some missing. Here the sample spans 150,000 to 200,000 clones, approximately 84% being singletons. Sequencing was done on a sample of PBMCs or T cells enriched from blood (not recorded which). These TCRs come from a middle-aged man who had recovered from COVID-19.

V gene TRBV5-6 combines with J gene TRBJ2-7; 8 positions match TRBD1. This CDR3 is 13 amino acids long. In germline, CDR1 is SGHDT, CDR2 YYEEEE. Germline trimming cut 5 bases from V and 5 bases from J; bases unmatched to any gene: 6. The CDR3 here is CASRLDRADEQYF. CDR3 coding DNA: TGTGCCAGCAGGCTGGACAGGGCGGACGAGCAGTACTTC.

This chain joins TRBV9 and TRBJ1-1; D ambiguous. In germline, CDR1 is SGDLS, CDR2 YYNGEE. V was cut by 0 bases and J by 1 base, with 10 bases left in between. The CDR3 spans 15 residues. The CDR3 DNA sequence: TGTGCCAGCAGCGTAGACGGTTATTGGAACACTGAAGCTTTCTTT. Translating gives CASSVDGYWNTEAFF.

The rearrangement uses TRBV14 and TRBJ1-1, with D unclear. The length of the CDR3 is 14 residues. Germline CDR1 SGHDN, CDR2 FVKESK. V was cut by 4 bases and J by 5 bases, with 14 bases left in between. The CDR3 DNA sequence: TGTGCCAGCAGCCGCTTATATGAGGGAACTGAAGCTTTCTTT. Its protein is CASSRLYEGTEAFF.

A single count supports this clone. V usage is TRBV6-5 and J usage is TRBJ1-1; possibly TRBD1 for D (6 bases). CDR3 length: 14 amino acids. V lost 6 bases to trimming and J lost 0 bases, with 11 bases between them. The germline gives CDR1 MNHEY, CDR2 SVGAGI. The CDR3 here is CASRTTGMNTEAFF. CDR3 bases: TGTGCCAGCAGAACCACAGGGATGAACACTGAAGCTTTCTTT.

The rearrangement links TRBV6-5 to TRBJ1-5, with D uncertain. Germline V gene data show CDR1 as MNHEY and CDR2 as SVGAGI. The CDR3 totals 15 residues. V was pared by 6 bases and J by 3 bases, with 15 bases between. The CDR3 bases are TGTGCCAGCAGCGACTTCGGTGGTGACAATCAGCCCCAGCATTTT. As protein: CASSDFGGDNQPQHF.

CDR3: CASSIVRGGEQYF. The CDR3, as DNA: TGTGCCAGCAGCATTGTCAGGGGAGGGGAGCAGTACTTC. The J gene is TRBJ2-7, the V gene TRBV7-2, with a weak D call TRBD2 (7 bases). Germline V CDR1 and CDR2: SGHTA, FQGNSA. There are 13 residues in the CDR3. Trimming left V 5 bases short and J 7 bases short, with 15 bases between.

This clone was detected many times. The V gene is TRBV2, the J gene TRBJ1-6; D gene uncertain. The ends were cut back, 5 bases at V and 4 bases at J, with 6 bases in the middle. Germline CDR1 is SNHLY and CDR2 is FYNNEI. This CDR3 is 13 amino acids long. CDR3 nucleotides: TGTGCCAGCAGTTTACAGTATAATTCACCCCTCCACTTT. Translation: CASSLQYNSPLHF.

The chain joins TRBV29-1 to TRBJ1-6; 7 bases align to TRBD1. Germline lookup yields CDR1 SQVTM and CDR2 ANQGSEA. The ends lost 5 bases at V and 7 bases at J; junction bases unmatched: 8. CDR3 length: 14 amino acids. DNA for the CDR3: TGCAGCGTTACCATGACAGGGAGAAATTCACCCCTCCACTTT. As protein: CSVTMTGRNSPLHF.

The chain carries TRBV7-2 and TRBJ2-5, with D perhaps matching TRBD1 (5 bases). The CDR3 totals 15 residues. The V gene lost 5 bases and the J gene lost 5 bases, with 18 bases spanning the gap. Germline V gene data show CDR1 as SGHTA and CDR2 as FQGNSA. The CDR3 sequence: CASSLGLVLAETQYF. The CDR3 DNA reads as TGTGCCAGCAGCCTGGGGCTAGTCCTTGCGGAGACCCAGTACTTC.

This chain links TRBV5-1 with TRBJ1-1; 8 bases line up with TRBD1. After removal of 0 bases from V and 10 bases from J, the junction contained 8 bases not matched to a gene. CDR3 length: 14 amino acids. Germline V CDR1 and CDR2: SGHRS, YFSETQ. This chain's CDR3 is CASSLVQGVVGAFF. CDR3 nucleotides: TGCGCCAGCAGCTTGGTACAGGGGGTCGTGGGAGCTTTCTTT.

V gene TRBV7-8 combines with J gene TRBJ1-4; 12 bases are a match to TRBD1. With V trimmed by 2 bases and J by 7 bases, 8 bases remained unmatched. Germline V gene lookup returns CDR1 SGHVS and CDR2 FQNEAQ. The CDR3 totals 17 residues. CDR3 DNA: TGTGCCAGCAGCTTACGGGACAGGGGGCTTTCCGGTGAAAAACTGTTTTTT. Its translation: CASSLRDRGLSGEKLFF.

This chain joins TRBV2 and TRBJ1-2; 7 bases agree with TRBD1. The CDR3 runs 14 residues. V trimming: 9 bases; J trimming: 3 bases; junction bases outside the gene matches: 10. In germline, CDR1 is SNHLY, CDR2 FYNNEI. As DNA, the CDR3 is TGTGCCAGAGAACTAGGGGGCGCGGACTATGGCTACACCTTC. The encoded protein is CARELGGADYGYTF.

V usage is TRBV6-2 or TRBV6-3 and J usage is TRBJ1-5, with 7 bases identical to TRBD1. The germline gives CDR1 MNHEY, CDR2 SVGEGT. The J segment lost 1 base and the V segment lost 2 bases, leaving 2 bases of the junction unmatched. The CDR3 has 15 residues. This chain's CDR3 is CASSYRGLSNQPQHF. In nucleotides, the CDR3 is TGTGCCAGCAGTTACAGGGGGCTAAGCAATCAGCCCCAGCATTTT.

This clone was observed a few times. The CDR3 reads CASSPQGLDNEKLFF. CDR3 sequence (DNA): TGCGCCAGCAGCCCTCAGGGTCTGGATAATGAAAAACTGTTTTTT. The rearrangement uses TRBV5-1 and TRBJ1-4; TRBD1 is a possible D gene (5 bases). Trimming took 4 bases from V and 4 from J, leaving 14 bases between them. The germline gives CDR1 SGHRS, CDR2 YFSETQ. There are 15 residues in the CDR3. Together with reference TRBV5-1 and TRBJ1-4, the CDR3 gives the full variable domain: KAGVTQTPRYLIKTRGQQVTLSCSPISGHRSVSWYQQTPGQGLQFLFEYFSETQRNKGNFPGRFSGRQFSNSRSEMNVSTLELGDSALYLCASSPQGLDNEKLFFGSGTQLSVL.

The CDR3 sequence is CAISGAMALGYTF. DNA of the CDR3: TGTGCCATCAGTGGGGCAATGGCACTGGGCTACACCTTC. The rearrangement joins TRBV10-3 to TRBJ1-2; D gene ambiguous. V lost 4 bases, J lost 8 bases, and 14 bases lay in between. CDR1 is ENHRY and CDR2 is SYGVKD in the germline V gene. The CDR3 contains 13 residues.

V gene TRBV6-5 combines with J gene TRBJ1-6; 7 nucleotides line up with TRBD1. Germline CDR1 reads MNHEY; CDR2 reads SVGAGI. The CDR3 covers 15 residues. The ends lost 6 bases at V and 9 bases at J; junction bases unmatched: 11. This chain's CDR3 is CASRGTRQGVSPLHF. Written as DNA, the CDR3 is TGTGCCAGCAGGGGCACCAGACAGGGAGTTTCACCCCTCCACTTT.

CDR3 DNA sequence: TGTGCCAGCAGCGTTGGGGGACAGGGGCTTGGTGAAGCTTTCTTT. Its translation: CASSVGGQGLGEAFF. The rearrangement joins TRBV9 to TRBJ1-1; 10 positions match TRBD1. Per germline, CDR1 SGDLS and CDR2 YYNGEE. CDR3 length equals 15 residues. With V trimmed by 2 bases and J by 7 bases, 8 bases remained unmatched. The full variable domain, completed using reference TRBV9 and TRBJ1-1, is DSGVTQTPKHLITATGQRVTLRCSPRSGDLSVYWYQQSLDQGLQFLIQYYNGEERAKGNILERFSAQQFPDLHSELNLSSLELGDSALYFCASSVGGQGLGEAFFGQGTRLTVV.

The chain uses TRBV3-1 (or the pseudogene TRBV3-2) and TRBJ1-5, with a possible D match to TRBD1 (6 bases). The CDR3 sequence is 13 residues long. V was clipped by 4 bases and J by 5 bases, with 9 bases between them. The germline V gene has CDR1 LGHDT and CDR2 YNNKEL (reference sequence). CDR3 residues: CASSPEGDQPQHF. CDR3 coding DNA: TGTGCCAGCAGCCCTGAGGGGGATCAGCCCCAGCATTTT.